Below, 21 T cell receptor beta chains from the same sample are listed, as sequenced in a study of cytomegalovirus exposure and HLA in healthy donors. The PCR used 60 Vbeta and 13 Jbeta primers. Profiled with immunoSEQ multiplex PCR; TCRdb holds only in-frame clones, not every one. The sample lists about 74,000 clones; approximately 72% were seen once. The sequenced material came from PBMCs. These receptors were taken from a middle-aged woman in good health and CMV-seropositive.

The chain is built from TRBV2 and TRBJ2-2; a possible D gene is TRBD2 (5 bases). V was clipped by 4 bases and J by 1 base, with 7 bases between them. CDR1 is SNHLY, CDR2 FYNNEI, per germline. CDR3 size: 14 residues. CDR3 DNA sequence: TGTGCCAGCAGTGTGGCGGGGAACACCGGGGAGCTGTTTTTT. Its protein product is CASSVAGNTGELFF.

Details on this clone: Other DNA sequences within the sample encode an identical CDR3. This chain links TRBV30 with TRBJ2-5; D uncertain. The J call may be mistaken, given a closer DNA end match to TRBJ2-7. The CDR3 is 12 amino acids. Per germline, CDR1 GTSNPN and CDR2 SVGIG (reference sequence). CDR3 in amino acids: CAWSGGGHEQYF. CDR3 coding DNA: TGTGCCTGGAGTGGTGGTGGGCACGAGCAGTACTTC.

The chain has TRBV6-5 and TRBJ1-1; D is unclear. The CDR3 runs to 13 residues. Germline V gives CDR1 MNHEY, CDR2 SVGAGI. The V and J ends lost 7 bases and 1 base respectively, with 10 bases between them. The chain's CDR3 is CASTPGGNTEAFF. For the CDR3, the DNA is TGTGCCAGCACCCCGGGAGGGAACACTGAAGCTTTCTTT.

The genes are TRBV7-2 and TRBJ2-3; D perhaps matches TRBD2 (5 bases). Trimming removed 5 bases at V and 1 base at J, with 16 bases between. Germline V gives CDR1 SGHTA, CDR2 FQGNSA. CDR3 length: 16 amino acids. CDR3: CASSSGKGWGTDTQYF. The CDR3 DNA reads TGTGCCAGCAGCAGCGGCAAAGGGTGGGGCACAGATACGCAGTATTTT.

This rearrangement joins TRBV18 to TRBJ1-1; possibly TRBD1 for D (5 bases). V was cut by 4 bases and J by 0 bases, with 15 bases left in between. The CDR3 loop spans 16 amino acids. Germline-derived CDR1 and CDR2 are KGHSH and LQKENI. The DNA for the CDR3 is TGTGCCAGCTCACGGGGCGGGAGCATTATGAACACTGAAGCTTTCTTT. Its translation is CASSRGGSIMNTEAFF.

This rearrangement joins TRBV30 to TRBJ1-2, with 7 bases lining up with TRBD1. CDR3 length: 14 residues. CDR1 is GTSNPN and CDR2 is SVGIG in the germline V gene (reference sequence). Losses at the gene ends were 3 bases for V and 4 bases for J; bases not matched to a gene: 8. The CDR3 loop is CAWRDTGAGYGYTF. CDR3 sequence (DNA): TGTGCCTGGAGGGACACAGGGGCGGGCTATGGCTACACCTTC.

The chain has TRBV2 and TRBJ2-5; D unresolved. Germline V lookup: CDR1 SNHLY, CDR2 FYNNEI. This CDR3 is built from 13 residues. V shed 2 bases and J shed 2 bases, with 6 bases lying between them. CDR3: CASSELAQETQYF. CDR3 DNA: TGTGCCAGCAGTGAATTGGCACAAGAGACCCAGTACTTC.

This clone was detected ten times or more. This chain links TRBV28 with TRBJ1-3, with D maybe TRBD1 (5 bases). The CDR3 spans 15 residues. Trimming took 8 bases from V and 0 from J, leaving 14 bases between them. Germline V gives CDR1 MDHEN, CDR2 SYDVKM. The CDR3: CASGLGLNSGNTIYF. The CDR3 DNA is TGTGCCAGCGGCCTGGGGCTGAACTCTGGAAACACCATATATTTT. Using reference TRBV28 and TRBJ1-3 for the parts outside the CDR3, the full variable domain is DVKVTQSSRYLVKRTGEKVFLECVQDMDHENMFWYRQDPGLGLRLIYFSYDVKMKEKGDIPEGYSVSREKKERFSLILESASTNQTSMYLCASGLGLNSGNTIYFGEGSWLTVV.

This chain links TRBV27 with TRBJ2-7; the D gene is possibly TRBD2 (5 bases). V was clipped by 3 bases and J by 6 bases, with 21 bases between them. From germline, CDR1 is MNHEY and CDR2 SMNVEV (reference sequence). CDR3 length equals 16 residues. CDR3 bases: TGTGCCAGCAGTTTGGAGGCAACCCGTCCACTACGCGAGCAGTACTTC. Translation gives CASSLEATRPLREQYF.

This clone came up a few times. The V gene is TRBV30, the J gene TRBJ2-5; 7 bases match TRBD2. CDR3 length: 14 residues. The junction had 5 bases not matched to a gene; V was cut back by 0 bases and J by 4 bases. Germline lookup yields CDR1 GTSNPN and CDR2 SVGIG (reference sequence). The CDR3 coding sequence is TGTGCCTGGAGTGTACTATCGGGGGGAGAGACCCAGTACTTC. Amino acids: CAWSVLSGGETQYF.

V gene TRBV19 combines with J gene TRBJ1-2, with D perhaps matching TRBD1 (5 bases). V was clipped by 8 bases and J by 3 bases, with 16 bases between them. The germline V gene has CDR1 LNHDA and CDR2 SQIVND (reference sequence). This CDR3 comprises 14 residues. This chain's CDR3 is CASSSGGRDYGYTF. The CDR3 nucleotides read TGTGCCAGTTCCTCCGGGGGACGTGACTATGGCTACACCTTC.

This sequence joins TRBV4-2 and TRBJ2-1; maybe TRBD2 (6 bases). The CDR3 runs 14 residues. Germline assignment: CDR1 LGHNA and CDR2 YNFKEQ. Trimming stripped 3 bases from V and 8 bases from J, with 14 bases between. The CDR3 DNA follows: TGTGCCAGCAGCCAGAGTCGAGGGGAGGATGAGCAGTTCTTC. Protein product: CASSQSRGEDEQFF.

The rearrangement joins TRBV9 to TRBJ2-5, with D hard to call. The CDR3 spans 15 residues. Trimming removed 4 bases at V and 3 bases at J, with 16 bases between. From germline, CDR1 is SGDLS and CDR2 YYNGEE. CDR3 region: CASSPRPESKETQYF. CDR3 DNA: TGTGCCAGCAGCCCGCGCCCCGAGAGTAAAGAGACCCAGTACTTC.

V is TRBV30 and J is TRBJ2-5; 7 bases fit TRBD1. The J call is uncertain, as TRBJ2-7 better fits the DNA end. This CDR3 spans 13 amino acids. From germline, CDR1 is GTSNPN and CDR2 SVGIG (reference sequence). CDR3 residues: CAWRPGGGNEQYF. For the CDR3, the DNA is TGTGCCTGGAGGCCAGGGGGTGGAAACGAGCAGTACTTC.

The chain joins TRBV2 to TRBJ1-1; D may be TRBD1 (5 bases). Germline CDR1 is SNHLY and CDR2 is FYNNEI. The CDR3 spans 13 residues. Trimming cost V 6 bases and J 6 bases, with 14 bases left between them. CDR3 loop: CASRGGEGSEAFF. The CDR3 DNA reads TGTGCCAGCAGGGGGGGGGAGGGATCTGAAGCTTTCTTT.

The chain combines TRBV5-1 with TRBJ2-1, with D perhaps TRBD1 (6 bases). Trimming took 0 bases from V and 7 from J, leaving 14 bases between them. The CDR3 contains 15 residues. The germline gives CDR1 SGHRS, CDR2 YFSETQ. Written as DNA, the CDR3 is TGCGCCAGCAGCTTGGTGGCAGGGACATTGAATGAGCAGTTCTTC. Its translation is CASSLVAGTLNEQFF.

This rearrangement joins TRBV2 to TRBJ2-7, with D uncertain. V was cut by 8 bases and J by 5 bases, with 16 bases left in between. CDR1 is SNHLY and CDR2 is FYNNEI in the germline V gene. The CDR3 is 13 amino acids. The CDR3: CASRVLESHEQYF. The CDR3 DNA is TGTGCCAGCCGGGTCCTCGAGTCCCACGAGCAGTACTTC.

The gene calls are TRBV10-2 and TRBJ1-6, with D unresolved. The CDR3 loop spans 13 amino acids. Germline V gene lookup returns CDR1 WSHSY and CDR2 SAAADI. The V end was cut by 2 bases, the J end by 14 bases, with 13 bases between. The chain's CDR3 is CASSETLRESLHF. The CDR3 DNA reads as TGCGCCAGCAGTGAGACACTGAGGGAATCCCTCCACTTT.

The J gene is TRBJ1-2, the V gene TRBV7-9; 10 bases match TRBD1. Trimming removed 6 bases from V and 4 bases from J; junction bases left unmatched: 5. Germline CDR1 is SEHNR and CDR2 is FQNEAQ (reference sequence). This CDR3 is built from 14 residues. CDR3: CASRQGQGVYGYTF. In DNA form, the CDR3 reads TGTGCCAGCAGGCAAGGACAGGGGGTCTATGGCTACACCTTC.

This clone was counted only a few times. The CDR3 loop is CASSPIGGGGLSYEQYF. CDR3 DNA: TGTGCCAGCAGCCCCATTGGAGGGGGGGGGCTCTCCTACGAGCAGTACTTC. The chain has TRBV7-2 and TRBJ2-5; D may be TRBD2 (7 bases). Gene TRBJ2-7 matches the end of the DNA better, so the J call may be wrong. This CDR3 region has 17 residues. The germline gives CDR1 SGHTA, CDR2 FQGNSA.

The rearrangement uses TRBV28 and TRBJ2-7; a possible D gene is TRBD1 (8 bases). CDR1 is MDHEN, CDR2 SYDVKM, per germline. This CDR3 has 14 residues. Trimming stripped 9 bases from V and 3 bases from J, with 18 bases between. In DNA, the CDR3 is TGTGCCAGTACCACAGGGGGGGGTTTCTACGAGCAGTACTTC. Translating it yields CASTTGGGFYEQYF.